Listed below are T cell receptor beta chains from one sample, sequenced in a study of response to subunit inactivated influenza vaccine. TCRdb called the RT-PCR reads again in MiXCR, with one record for every CDR3 protein. This sample has 650,000 or so distinct CDR3 sequences, with 14% found just once. Sequenced here: PBMCs from blood, sampled 14 to 15 days before vaccination. The receptors stem from a man aged 50-59 years who received an inactivated influenza vaccine. The CDR3 runs from the conserved cysteine through the conserved F or W. Fields, in order: CDR3 length, V gene, D gene, J gene, clone size, CDR3 protein, CDR3 DNA. The D gene is left open where the match is weak. Some rows have no size entry. The others give once, few or many, or a class for an expanded clone.

CDR3 length: 13; V gene: TRBV29-1; D gene: -; J gene: TRBJ1-1; clone size: -; CDR3 protein: CSVLRQPNTEAFF; CDR3 DNA: TGCAGCGTGCTTCGGCAGCCGAACACTGAAGCTTTCTTT
CDR3 length: 16; V gene: TRBV4-2; D gene: TRBD2; J gene: TRBJ2-5; clone size: -; CDR3 protein: CASSIGTSVEQETQYF; CDR3 DNA: TGTGCCAGCAGCATTGGGACTAGCGTTGAGCAAGAGACCCAGTACTTC
CDR3 length: 17; V gene: TRBV6-1; D gene: TRBD2; J gene: TRBJ2-3; clone size: few; CDR3 protein: CASSALTSGGRADTQYF; CDR3 DNA: TGTGCCAGCAGTGCCCTAACTAGCGGGGGACGCGCAGATACGCAGTATTTT
CDR3 length: 17; V gene: TRBV18; D gene: TRBD1; J gene: TRBJ2-2; clone size: once; CDR3 protein: CASSPPTGTGDTGELFF; CDR3 DNA: TGTGCCAGCTCACCACCGACCGGGACAGGGGACACCGGGGAGCTGTTTTTT
CDR3 length: 16; V gene: TRBV7-6; D gene: -; J gene: TRBJ1-5; clone size: -; CDR3 protein: CASSLFREDSNQPQHF; CDR3 DNA: TGTGCCAGCAGCTTATTCCGGGAGGATAGCAATCAGCCCCAGCATTTT
CDR3 length: 15; V gene: TRBV20-1; D gene: -; J gene: TRBJ1-1; clone size: few; CDR3 protein: CSAREARGVFTEAFF; CDR3 DNA: TGCAGTGCTAGAGAGGCGAGGGGGGTTTTCACTGAAGCTTTCTTT
CDR3 length: 13; V gene: TRBV11-2; D gene: TRBD1; J gene: TRBJ2-7; clone size: few; CDR3 protein: CASSVGQGNEQYF; CDR3 DNA: TGTGCCAGCAGCGTGGGACAGGGAAACGAGCAGTACTTC
CDR3 length: 14; V gene: TRBV5-1; D gene: -; J gene: TRBJ2-7; clone size: few; CDR3 protein: CASSPRRGPDEQYF; CDR3 DNA: TGCGCCAGCAGCCCCCGCAGGGGTCCGGACGAGCAGTACTTC
CDR3 length: 11; V gene: TRBV7-2; D gene: -; J gene: TRBJ2-1; clone size: few; CDR3 protein: CASSSIREQFF; CDR3 DNA: TGTGCCAGCAGCTCAATAAGGGAGCAGTTCTTC
CDR3 length: 12; V gene: TRBV20-1; D gene: -; J gene: TRBJ2-7; clone size: many; CDR3 protein: CSAREGGYEQYF; CDR3 DNA: TGCAGTGCTAGAGAGGGTGGCTACGAGCAGTACTTC
CDR3 length: 15; V gene: TRBV11-2; D gene: TRBD2; J gene: TRBJ2-7; clone size: -; CDR3 protein: CASSFQASGPYEQYF; CDR3 DNA: TGTGCCAGCAGCTTTCAGGCTAGCGGACCTTACGAGCAGTACTTC
CDR3 length: 12; V gene: TRBV7-8; D gene: -; J gene: TRBJ2-7; clone size: many; CDR3 protein: CASSLEITTRYF; CDR3 DNA: TGTGCCAGCAGCTTAGAAATAACTACCCGGTACTTC
CDR3 length: 16; V gene: TRBV28; D gene: TRBD2; J gene: TRBJ2-7; clone size: -; CDR3 protein: CASSFGTSGTTYEQYF; CDR3 DNA: TGTGCCAGCAGTTTCGGGACTAGCGGGACCACCTACGAGCAGTACTTC
CDR3 length: 16; V gene: TRBV10-3; D gene: TRBD2; J gene: TRBJ2-3; clone size: few; CDR3 protein: CAISAVAGGLSDTQYF; CDR3 DNA: TGTGCCATCAGCGCCGTGGCGGGGGGGCTTTCTGATACGCAGTATTTT
CDR3 length: 15; V gene: TRBV5-1; D gene: -; J gene: TRBJ1-5; clone size: -; CDR3 protein: CASSLDGTPNQPQHF; CDR3 DNA: TGCGCCAGCAGCTTGGATGGGACTCCAAATCAGCCCCAGCATTTT
CDR3 length: 14; V gene: TRBV7-2; D gene: TRBD1; J gene: TRBJ2-7; clone size: few; CDR3 protein: CASSLAEQGGEQYF; CDR3 DNA: TGTGCCAGCAGCTTAGCGGAACAGGGGGGCGAGCAGTACTTC
CDR3 length: 11; V gene: TRBV12-3/TRBV12-4; D gene: -; J gene: TRBJ2-1; clone size: few; CDR3 protein: CASSFTGEQFF; CDR3 DNA: TGTGCCAGCAGTTTTACGGGTGAGCAGTTCTTC
CDR3 length: 13; V gene: TRBV12-3/TRBV12-4; D gene: TRBD2; J gene: TRBJ2-1; clone size: many; CDR3 protein: CASETSNDNEQFF; CDR3 DNA: TGTGCCAGCGAGACTAGCAACGACAATGAGCAGTTCTTC
CDR3 length: 16; V gene: TRBV20-1; D gene: TRBD2; J gene: TRBJ2-5; clone size: many; CDR3 protein: CSARDRLSGARETQYF; CDR3 DNA: TGCAGTGCTAGAGATAGGTTGAGCGGGGCTAGGGAGACCCAGTACTTC
CDR3 length: 14; V gene: TRBV18; D gene: TRBD2; J gene: TRBJ2-7; clone size: few; CDR3 protein: CASSLGLAAPEQYF; CDR3 DNA: TGTGCCAGCTCATTAGGACTAGCCGCTCCCGAGCAGTACTTC
CDR3 length: 10; V gene: TRBV30; D gene: -; J gene: TRBJ1-1; clone size: -; CDR3 protein: CAGGATEAFF; CDR3 DNA: TGTGCCGGGGGGGCCACTGAAGCTTTCTTT
CDR3 length: 14; V gene: TRBV3-1; D gene: -; J gene: TRBJ1-4; clone size: -; CDR3 protein: CASSQGYVGEKLFF; CDR3 DNA: TGTGCCAGCAGCCAAGGTTATGTGGGGGAAAAACTGTTTTTT
CDR3 length: 15; V gene: TRBV7-9; D gene: TRBD2; J gene: TRBJ2-1; clone size: few; CDR3 protein: CASSLVSSGRSEQFF; CDR3 DNA: TGTGCCAGCAGCTTAGTTTCTAGCGGGAGGAGTGAGCAGTTCTTC
CDR3 length: 15; V gene: TRBV9; D gene: TRBD2; J gene: TRBJ2-1; clone size: many; CDR3 protein: CASSPGASGSYEQFF; CDR3 DNA: TGTGCCAGCAGCCCCGGGGCTAGCGGGAGCTATGAGCAGTTCTTC
CDR3 length: 12; V gene: TRBV23-1; D gene: -; J gene: TRBJ2-1; clone size: -; CDR3 protein: CARPRPDNEQFF; CDR3 DNA: TGCGCCAGACCGCGACCAGACAATGAGCAGTTCTTC
CDR3 length: 14; V gene: TRBV20-1; D gene: -; J gene: TRBJ1-2; clone size: few; CDR3 protein: CSARVLEHAYGYTF; CDR3 DNA: TGCAGTGCTAGAGTGTTGGAACACGCCTATGGCTACACCTTC
CDR3 length: 15; V gene: TRBV11-2; D gene: -; J gene: TRBJ1-2; clone size: few; CDR3 protein: CASSLIPGRTYGYTF; CDR3 DNA: TGTGCCAGCAGCCTCATCCCGGGACGGACGTATGGCTACACCTTC
CDR3 length: 13; V gene: TRBV6-2/TRBV6-3; D gene: -; J gene: TRBJ2-2; clone size: many; CDR3 protein: CATSRGDTGELFF; CDR3 DNA: TGTGCCACCTCAAGGGGGGATACCGGGGAGCTGTTTTTT
CDR3 length: 12; V gene: TRBV5-1; D gene: -; J gene: TRBJ2-3; clone size: few; CDR3 protein: CASSRDDDTQYF; CDR3 DNA: TGCGCCAGCAGCCGGGACGACGATACGCAGTATTTT
CDR3 length: 17; V gene: TRBV9; D gene: TRBD2; J gene: TRBJ2-1; clone size: many; CDR3 protein: CASSPWTSGSSYNEQFF; CDR3 DNA: TGTGCCAGCAGCCCTTGGACTAGCGGGAGCTCCTACAATGAGCAGTTCTTC
CDR3 length: 13; V gene: TRBV10-3; D gene: -; J gene: TRBJ1-1; clone size: -; CDR3 protein: CAISAPDNTEAFF; CDR3 DNA: TGTGCCATCAGTGCGCCCGATAACACTGAAGCTTTCTTT
CDR3 length: 14; V gene: TRBV5-5; D gene: TRBD1; J gene: TRBJ2-7; clone size: few; CDR3 protein: CASSLDQGAGEQYF; CDR3 DNA: TGTGCCAGCAGCTTGGATCAGGGGGCTGGTGAGCAGTACTTC
CDR3 length: 13; V gene: TRBV3-1; D gene: -; J gene: TRBJ1-5; clone size: -; CDR3 protein: CASSQGEARPQHF; CDR3 DNA: TGTGCCAGCAGCCAAGGAGAGGCACGTCCCCAGCATTTT
CDR3 length: 14; V gene: TRBV6-5; D gene: -; J gene: TRBJ2-1; clone size: many; CDR3 protein: CASSYDSLYNEQFF; CDR3 DNA: TGTGCCAGCAGTTACGATAGCCTATACAATGAGCAGTTCTTC
CDR3 length: 15; V gene: TRBV28; D gene: -; J gene: TRBJ1-1; clone size: few; CDR3 protein: CASYNLQERGTEAFF; CDR3 DNA: TGTGCCAGCTACAACCTTCAGGAGAGGGGCACTGAAGCTTTCTTT
CDR3 length: 13; V gene: TRBV2; D gene: -; J gene: TRBJ2-3; clone size: few; CDR3 protein: CASTRGNTDTQYF; CDR3 DNA: TGTGCCAGCACACGCGGCAACACAGATACGCAGTATTTT
CDR3 length: 15; V gene: TRBV20-1; D gene: TRBD2; J gene: TRBJ2-1; clone size: few; CDR3 protein: CSAETSIRWSNEQFF; CDR3 DNA: TGCAGTGCCGAGACTAGCATTAGGTGGAGCAATGAGCAGTTCTTC
CDR3 length: 14; V gene: TRBV9; D gene: -; J gene: TRBJ2-1; clone size: few; CDR3 protein: CASSALRADNEQFF; CDR3 DNA: TGTGCCAGCAGCGCACTCCGGGCCGACAATGAGCAGTTCTTC
CDR3 length: 14; V gene: TRBV30; D gene: TRBD1; J gene: TRBJ1-1; clone size: -; CDR3 protein: CAWSLGQGNTEAFF; CDR3 DNA: TGTGCCTGGAGCCTTGGACAGGGGAACACTGAAGCTTTCTTT
CDR3 length: 15; V gene: TRBV7-6; D gene: -; J gene: TRBJ2-3; clone size: few; CDR3 protein: CASSLDSGRSDTQYF; CDR3 DNA: TGTGCCAGCAGCTTAGACTCAGGAAGGTCAGATACGCAGTATTTT
CDR3 length: 14; V gene: TRBV5-1; D gene: -; J gene: TRBJ2-7; clone size: many; CDR3 protein: CASSFSVGSYEQYF; CDR3 DNA: TGCGCCAGCAGCTTTTCGGTCGGGTCCTACGAGCAGTACTTC